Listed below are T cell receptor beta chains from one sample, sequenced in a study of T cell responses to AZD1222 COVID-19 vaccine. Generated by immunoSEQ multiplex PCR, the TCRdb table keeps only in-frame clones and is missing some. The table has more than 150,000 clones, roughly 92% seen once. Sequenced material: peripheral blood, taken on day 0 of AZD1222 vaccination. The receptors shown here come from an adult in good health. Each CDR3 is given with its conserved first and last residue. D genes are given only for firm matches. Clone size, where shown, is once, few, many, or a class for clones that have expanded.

TGTGCCAGCAGTGACGGTGCCTCTGGGGCCAACGTCCTGACTTTC	CASSDGASGANVLTF	NA	TRBV6-1	NA	TRBJ2-6
TGCGCCAGCAGCCGGAGGACTAGCGGGAGTGCGGCCTACAATGAGCAGTTCTTC	CASSRRTSGSAAYNEQFF	TRBD2	TRBV5-1	NA	TRBJ2-1
TGTGCCACCAGTGATACCAGGGCCTTCAATCAGCCCCAGCATTTT	CATSDTRAFNQPQHF	NA	TRBV24-1	NA	TRBJ1-5
TGTGCCAGCAGCTTAAGTCTTTCGGGACAGGCTAAAAACATTCAGTACTTC	CASSLSLSGQAKNIQYF	TRBD1	TRBV7-9	NA	TRBJ2-4
TGTGCCAGCAGTTGGGTAGGGGTGAGCGTCTACGAGCAGTACTTC	CASSWVGVSVYEQYF	NA	TRBV27	NA	TRBJ2-7
TGTGCCAGCAGCCCTATCTCTTACGAGCAGTACTTC	CASSPISYEQYF	NA	TRBV7-9	NA	TRBJ2-7
TGTGCCAGCAGCCCCAGCCCAAAAAACACTGAAGCTTTCTTT	CASSPSPKNTEAFF	NA	TRBV5-4	NA	TRBJ1-1
TGTGCCAGCAGTTACTCCGAGCCGACAGGGCTCACTGAAGCTTTCTTT	CASSYSEPTGLTEAFF	TRBD1	TRBV6-5	NA	TRBJ1-1
TGTGCCAGCACTGTGACAAGAGCTGGAAACACCATATATTTT	CASTVTRAGNTIYF	NA	TRBV6-5	NA	TRBJ1-3
TGTGCCAGCAGCCGGGACCCTAGCGGGATATACAATGAGCAGTTCTTC	CASSRDPSGIYNEQFF	TRBD2	TRBV14	NA	TRBJ2-1
TGTGCCAGCAGCCGCGGACTAGCGGGAGTCTCCTACAATGAGCAGTTCTTC	CASSRGLAGVSYNEQFF	TRBD2	TRBV7-2	NA	TRBJ2-1
TGTGCCAGCAGCTCGTCAGGGGGGAACACTGAAGCTTTCTTT	CASSSSGGNTEAFF	TRBD1	TRBV7-9	NA	TRBJ1-1
TGTGCCAGCAGTGAATCAGGGTTTGCCACTGAAGCTTTCTTT	CASSESGFATEAFF	NA	TRBV25-1	NA	TRBJ1-1
TGTGCCAGCAGTTCTTCTAATGAGCAGTTCTTC	CASSSSNEQFF	NA	TRBV3-1/TRBV3-2	NA	TRBJ2-1
TGTGCCAGCAGCGGGCGATTGGAGTTTAAGAGCGGCTACACCTTC	CASSGRLEFKSGYTF	NA	TRBV6-5	NA	TRBJ1-2
TGTGCTAGTGGTTTGGCCACGCTAGGCGAAGCTTTCTTT	CASGLATLGEAFF	NA	TRBV12-5	NA	TRBJ1-1
TGTGCCAGCAGCCCGAGACGGGGATCGTTTTATGAGCAGTTCTTC	CASSPRRGSFYEQFF	NA	TRBV27	NA	TRBJ2-1
TGTGCCAGCAGATTGGGACAGACGAACACTGAAGCTTTCTTT	CASRLGQTNTEAFF	TRBD1	TRBV6-5	once	TRBJ1-1
TGTGCCAGCAGTCTCGTGGGTCAGACTTCACCCCTCCACTTT	CASSLVGQTSPLHF	NA	TRBV6-2/TRBV6-3	NA	TRBJ1-6
TGTGCCAGTAGTATGGGAGGGGGCTACAATTCACCCCTCCACTTT	CASSMGGGYNSPLHF	TRBD1	TRBV19	once	TRBJ1-6
TGCGCCAGCAGCTTGGAGGGTGGGGGGAACGCTGAAGCTTTCTTT	CASSLEGGGNAEAFF	NA	TRBV5-1	NA	TRBJ1-1
TGTGCCAGCAGCTTGTCTGGGGGCGCAGATACGCAGTATTTT	CASSLSGGADTQYF	NA	TRBV5-4	NA	TRBJ2-3
TGCGCCAGCAGCCAAGATGGCTACGAGCAGTACTTC	CASSQDGYEQYF	NA	TRBV4-1	NA	TRBJ2-7
TGTGCCTGGAGTCCGGGGCGCCCACGGAGTAACTATGGCTACACCTTC	CAWSPGRPRSNYGYTF	NA	TRBV30	NA	TRBJ1-2
TGTGCCACCTTAGGGGATACCTACGAGCAGTACTTC	CATLGDTYEQYF	NA	TRBV28	NA	TRBJ2-7
TGTGCCAGCAGCGTATTGGGCGGTCACACTGAAGCTTTCTTT	CASSVLGGHTEAFF	NA	TRBV9	NA	TRBJ1-1
TGTGCCAGCAGCCAAGACCAGGAGGACAAGTGGGATCAGCCCCAGCATTTT	CASSQDQEDKWDQPQHF	NA	TRBV4-2	NA	TRBJ1-5
TGCAGCGCGGACAGGGGCGGGAATGAGCAGTTCTTC	CSADRGGNEQFF	TRBD1	TRBV29-1	NA	TRBJ2-1
TGCGCCAGCAGCCAAGGTACAGGGCTCTCTGGGGCCAACGTCCTGACTTTC	CASSQGTGLSGANVLTF	NA	TRBV4-1	NA	TRBJ2-6
TGTGCCAGCAGGTTGAGCGGGACTAGCACAGATACGCAGTATTTT	CASRLSGTSTDTQYF	TRBD2	TRBV2	NA	TRBJ2-3
TGTGCCAGAAGCTGTGGGGAGCGGACTAGCGGACCAGAGACCCAGTACTTC	CARSCGERTSGPETQYF	TRBD2	TRBV5-3	NA	TRBJ2-5
TGCGCCAGCAGCCAGTTGGACAGAACTAATGAAAAACTGTTTTTT	CASSQLDRTNEKLFF	NA	TRBV4-1	NA	TRBJ1-4
TGTGCCTGGAGTGTCTCGGGACAAATGAACACTGAAGCTTTCTTT	CAWSVSGQMNTEAFF	NA	TRBV30	NA	TRBJ1-1
TGTGCCAGCAGTTCCAACGGGCTCAATCAGCCCCAGCATTTT	CASSSNGLNQPQHF	NA	TRBV6-5	NA	TRBJ1-5
TGTGCCAGCAGCTTAGGGGTCGATACGAACACCGGGGAGCTGTTTTTT	CASSLGVDTNTGELFF	NA	TRBV11-3	once	TRBJ2-2
TGTGCCAGCAGTTTTTCCCCGGGACTAGCGGGAGGGTTCCTCTACGAGCAGTACTTC	CASSFSPGLAGGFLYEQYF	TRBD2	TRBV28	NA	TRBJ2-7
TGTGCCAGCTCACGGGTAGCGGGAGAAGCCTACAATGAGCAGTTCTTC	CASSRVAGEAYNEQFF	TRBD2	TRBV18	NA	TRBJ2-1
TGCGCCAGCAGTGAGGTTGGCGGGAGTTTAAGCACAGATACGCAGTATTTT	CASSEVGGSLSTDTQYF	TRBD2	TRBV10-1	NA	TRBJ2-3
TGTGCCAGCAGCCCTATAATAGCGGGTGGCCTCGAGCAGTACTTC	CASSPIIAGGLEQYF	TRBD2	TRBV7-9	once	TRBJ2-7
TGTGCCAGCTCATGGGGACAAAAGAAGCCCCAGCATTTT	CASSWGQKKPQHF	NA	TRBV18	NA	TRBJ1-5
TGCAGCGTGGAGTACCTAGCGGGAGGTCATAGTGAGCAGTTCTTC	CSVEYLAGGHSEQFF	TRBD2	TRBV29-1	NA	TRBJ2-1
TGTGCCAGCAGTCCAGGACTAGGAACAGATACGCAGTATTTT	CASSPGLGTDTQYF	TRBD2	TRBV9	NA	TRBJ2-3
TGTGCCAGCAGCTTAGTAGGGGACACCGGGGAGCTGTTTTTT	CASSLVGDTGELFF	NA	TRBV7-8	NA	TRBJ2-2
TGTGCCAGCAGCCTCGACAACCAGCCCCAGCATTTT	CASSLDNQPQHF	NA	TRBV7-2	few	TRBJ1-5
TGTGCCAGCAGCCAAGAGGGGGGGGCGACTAATGAAAAACTGTTTTTT	CASSQEGGATNEKLFF	NA	TRBV4-2	NA	TRBJ1-4
TGTGCCAGCAGTGACGACAGGCTCCAAGAGACCCAGTACTTC	CASSDDRLQETQYF	NA	TRBV28	NA	TRBJ2-5
TGCGCCAGCAGCTCCAGCGAGAGAGTGGGGTCGGGTATGCGGTACACCTTC	CASSSSERVGSGMRYTF	NA	TRBV5-1	NA	TRBJ1-2
TGTGCCACCATGGACAGGTTAAGCAAAAACATTCAGTACTTC	CATMDRLSKNIQYF	TRBD1	TRBV10-3	NA	TRBJ2-4
TGTGCCTGGAGTGTCCTAGTTTACGAGCAGTACTTC	CAWSVLVYEQYF	NA	TRBV30	NA	TRBJ2-7
TGTGCCAGCAGCGCCGTCTGGACCGGGGAGCTGTTTTTT	CASSAVWTGELFF	NA	TRBV9	NA	TRBJ2-2